This T cell receptor (beta chain) is from a study of blood T cell repertoires in COVID-19. In the study overall: Samples of COVID-19 (acute and convalescent) were obtained from the United States, Italy and Spain. The analysed material was cDNA or gDNA that came from T cells, B-cell-depleted T cells, or PBMCs.

How the authors handled the data: It was from reference gene primer amplification that nucleated cell counts were estimated. Produced via immunoSEQ multiplex PCR; TCRdb's table is partial and in-frame only. The V and J calls and the clone size are those of that table, but D and trimming were determined from the DNA. The repertoire holds about 200,000 clones, with about 80% as singletons. The receptor was derived from a human donor with acute or convalescent COVID-19. The donor label of this sample is uncertain. The specimen was peripheral blood.

DNA of the CDR3: TGTGCCAGCAGCGCACGGACAGGGACGATAAACACCATATATTTT. Translation: CASSARTGTINTIYF. V and J are TRBV7-9 and TRBJ1-3, with 8 bases that match TRBD1. With 5 bases clipped from V and 6 bases from J, the junction kept 9 bases outside the gene matches. Per germline, CDR1 SEHNR and CDR2 FQNEAQ (reference sequence). The CDR3 has 15 amino acids.